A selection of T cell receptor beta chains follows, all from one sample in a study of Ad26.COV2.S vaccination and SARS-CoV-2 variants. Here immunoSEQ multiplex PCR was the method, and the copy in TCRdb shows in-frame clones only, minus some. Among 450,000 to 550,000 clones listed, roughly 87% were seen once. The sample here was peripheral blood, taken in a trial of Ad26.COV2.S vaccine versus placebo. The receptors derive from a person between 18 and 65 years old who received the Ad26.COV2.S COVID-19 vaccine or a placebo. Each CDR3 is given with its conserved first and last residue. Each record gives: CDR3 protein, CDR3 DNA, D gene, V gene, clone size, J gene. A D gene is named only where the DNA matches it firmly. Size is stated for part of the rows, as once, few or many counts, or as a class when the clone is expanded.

CASSAYRGPGFDTEAFF,TGTGCCAGCAGCGCATACAGGGGGCCGGGATTCGACACTGAAGCTTTCTTT,TRBD1,TRBV11-2,.,TRBJ1-1
CASSPPGTGYGYTF,TGTGCCAGCTCACCCCCCGGGACAGGGTACGGCTACACCTTC,TRBD1,TRBV18,.,TRBJ1-2
CASSPNQGREQYF,TGTGCCAGCAGCCCAAATCAGGGTCGGGAGCAGTACTTC,.,TRBV7-9,.,TRBJ2-7
CASSPDRRSGELFF,TGTGCCAGCAGTCCGGACAGGAGGTCCGGGGAGCTGTTTTTT,TRBD1,TRBV6-6,.,TRBJ2-2
CSVEAPGTGPNYGYTF,TGCAGCGTCGAAGCACCCGGGACAGGTCCTAACTATGGCTACACCTTC,TRBD1,TRBV29-1,.,TRBJ1-2
CASVARGPGANVLTF,TGTGCCAGCGTCGCCAGGGGGCCTGGGGCCAACGTCCTGACTTTC,TRBD1,TRBV6-5,.,TRBJ2-6
CASSINRGTEAFF,TGTGCCAGTAGTATAAACAGGGGCACTGAAGCTTTCTTT,TRBD1,TRBV19,.,TRBJ1-1
CASSQTGDFGGELFF,TGTGCCAGCAGTCAAACCGGAGATTTCGGCGGGGAGCTGTTTTTT,.,TRBV6-6,.,TRBJ2-2
CASSAPGQGSLNTEAFF,TGTGCCAGCAGCGCGCCGGGACAGGGCAGTTTGAACACTGAAGCTTTCTTT,TRBD1,TRBV9,.,TRBJ1-1
CAWRTDLSYEQYF,TGTGCCTGGAGGACGGACCTCTCCTACGAGCAGTACTTC,.,TRBV30,.,TRBJ2-7
CASSPAGGTNEKLFF,TGTGCCAGCAGTCCGGCAGGGGGAACTAATGAAAAACTGTTTTTT,TRBD1,TRBV27,.,TRBJ1-4
CASRDSLYQETQYF,TGTGCCAGCCGGGACAGTTTGTACCAAGAGACCCAGTACTTC,TRBD1,TRBV25-1,.,TRBJ2-5
CASSAFSGNTIYF,TGTGCCAGTAGTGCGTTTTCTGGAAACACCATATATTTT,.,TRBV19,few,TRBJ1-3
CASSTSGGYEQYF,TGTGCCAGCAGTACTAGCGGAGGCTACGAGCAGTACTTC,TRBD2,TRBV2,.,TRBJ2-7
CASSFGGTDTQYF,TGTGCCAGCAGTTTTGGGGGGACAGATACGCAGTATTTT,.,TRBV28,.,TRBJ2-3
CASSQGQGNGYTF,TGTGCCAGCAGTCAAGGACAGGGTAATGGCTACACCTTC,TRBD1,TRBV27,once,TRBJ1-2
CSVEGQQLQGDYGYTF,TGCAGCGTTGAAGGGCAACAGTTACAGGGGGACTATGGCTACACCTTC,TRBD1,TRBV29-1,.,TRBJ1-2
CASSEGGNSQETQYF,TGTGCCAGCAGCGAAGGGGGCAATTCACAAGAGACCCAGTACTTC,TRBD1,TRBV2,.,TRBJ2-5
CASSLGMRSGEGADTQYF,TGTGCCAGCAGTTTAGGTATGAGGAGCGGGGAAGGGGCAGATACGCAGTATTTT,TRBD2,TRBV27,few,TRBJ2-3
CASSWGRGTYEQYF,TGTGCCAGCAGTTGGGGAAGGGGGACCTACGAGCAGTACTTC,.,TRBV6-5,.,TRBJ2-7
CASSLRPAGSTDTQYF,TGTGCCAGCAGCTTAAGGCCAGCGGGCAGCACAGATACGCAGTATTTT,.,TRBV7-9,.,TRBJ2-3
CASRSGSGGQFF,TGTGCCAGCAGGAGTGGTAGCGGGGGTCAGTTCTTC,TRBD2,TRBV2,.,TRBJ2-1
CARYPAEPTNNEQFF,TGTGCCCGATACCCAGCGGAGCCTACGAACAATGAGCAGTTCTTC,.,TRBV11-1,once,TRBJ2-1
CASSLGRYYEQYF,TGTGCCAGCAGTTTAGGCCGTTACTACGAGCAGTACTTC,.,TRBV28,.,TRBJ2-7
CASSLSINIGEQFF,TGTGCCAGCAGCCTGAGCATTAATATTGGGGAGCAGTTCTTC,.,TRBV11-2,.,TRBJ2-1
CASSVSPDNYGYTF,TGTGCCAGCAGCGTATCTCCGGACAACTATGGCTACACCTTC,.,TRBV9,.,TRBJ1-2
CASSSQGNYGYTF,TGTGCCAGCAGTTCCCAGGGAAACTATGGCTACACCTTC,.,TRBV28,.,TRBJ1-2
CATSDPGTSTGELFF,TGTGCCACCAGTGATCCCGGGACCTCCACCGGGGAGCTGTTTTTT,.,TRBV24-1,.,TRBJ2-2
CASSYTLDMVNEQFF,TGTGCCAGCAGTTACACCTTGGACATGGTCAATGAGCAGTTCTTC,.,TRBV6-2/TRBV6-3,.,TRBJ2-1
CATSGTGGAKNIQYF,TGTGCCACCAGCGGAACAGGGGGAGCCAAAAACATTCAGTACTTC,TRBD1,TRBV15,.,TRBJ2-4
CATSGTVQETQYF,TGCGCCACTTCGGGGACAGTCCAAGAGACCCAGTACTTC,TRBD1,TRBV10-1,.,TRBJ2-5
CASSYRRYINSPLHF,TGTGCCAGCAGTTACCGTCGTTACATAAATTCACCCCTCCACTTT,.,TRBV6-5,.,TRBJ1-6
CASSQDLGGMNTEAFF,TGCGCCAGCAGCCAAGATCTGGGGGGAATGAACACTGAAGCTTTCTTT,.,TRBV4-3,.,TRBJ1-1
CASSQGLGSYEQYF,TGTGCCAGCAGCCAAGGCTTGGGGTCCTACGAGCAGTACTTC,.,TRBV4-2,.,TRBJ2-7
CASSPSGGATGELFF,TGCGCCAGCAGCCCCAGCGGGGGGGCAACCGGGGAGCTGTTTTTT,TRBD2,TRBV5-1,.,TRBJ2-2
CASREGGRNQPQHF,TGTGCCAGCAGGGAAGGGGGGCGCAATCAGCCCCAGCATTTT,.,TRBV6-1,.,TRBJ1-5
CASSQAEVFRGLTYNEQFF,TGTGCCAGCAGCCAGGCTGAAGTTTTCAGGGGGCTTACCTACAATGAGCAGTTCTTC,TRBD1,TRBV3-1/TRBV3-2,once,TRBJ2-1
CASKGTDIYGYTF,TGTGCCAGCAAAGGGACAGACATCTATGGCTACACCTTC,TRBD1,TRBV6-5,.,TRBJ1-2
CASSLGDRGNTIYF,TGCGCCAGCAGCTTGGGGGACCGTGGAAACACCATATATTTT,.,TRBV5-1,.,TRBJ1-3
CASSWQGSSPLHF,TGTGCCAGCAGTTGGCAGGGTAGTTCACCCCTCCACTTT,.,TRBV6-5,.,TRBJ1-6
CASSLDLYGGGEQFF,TGCGCCAGCAGCTTGGACCTATACGGCGGGGGGGAGCAGTTCTTC,TRBD2,TRBV5-1,.,TRBJ2-1
CASSSYDRPNHSALHF,TGTGCCAGCAGTTCATACGACAGGCCAAACCACTCCGCCCTCCACTTT,.,TRBV5-6,once,TRBJ1-6
CASSIDLFRNQPQHF,TGTGCCAGTAGTATAGATCTATTTAGGAATCAGCCCCAGCATTTT,.,TRBV19,.,TRBJ1-5
CASSQDPPDYFLSLHF,TGTGCCAGCAGCCAAGATCCCCCGGACTATTTTTTATCCCTCCACTTT,.,TRBV4-2,once,TRBJ1-6
CASSFRQSSGNTIYF,TGTGCCAGCAGTTTTCGACAGAGCTCTGGAAACACCATATATTTT,.,TRBV3-1/TRBV3-2,.,TRBJ1-3
CASSNVGSRNQPQHF,TGTGCCAGTAGCAATGTGGGTTCCCGCAATCAGCCCCAGCATTTT,.,TRBV19,few,TRBJ1-5
CASSPQPRDTEAFF,TGTGCCAGCAGCCCTCAACCCAGGGACACTGAAGCTTTCTTT,.,TRBV4-2,.,TRBJ1-1
CASRLDGNNSPLHF,TGTGCCAGCAGGTTGGACGGTAATAATTCACCCCTCCACTTT,.,TRBV11-2,few,TRBJ1-6
CASEAGVAFSYNEQFF,TGCGCCAGCGAAGCGGGGGTAGCTTTCTCCTACAATGAGCAGTTCTTC,TRBD2,TRBV5-1,.,TRBJ2-1
CSAKTGIEAFF,TGCAGTGCTAAGACAGGGATTGAAGCTTTCTTT,TRBD1,TRBV20-1,.,TRBJ1-1
CASRISGVRSPLHF,TGTGCCAGCAGAATCTCAGGGGTACGATCACCCCTCCACTTT,.,TRBV27,.,TRBJ1-6
CASSKRTSGGDTQYF,TGTGCCAGCAGTAAACGGACTAGCGGGGGGGATACGCAGTATTTT,TRBD2,TRBV27,.,TRBJ2-3